This TCR beta chain was sequenced during a study of blood T cell repertoires in COVID-19. Study details: PBMCs, B-cell-depleted T cells, or T cells provided the cDNA or gDNA that made up the material.

As originally analysed: Nucleated cell counts were estimated from reference gene primer amplification. The data were produced by immunoSEQ multiplex PCR, yet TCRdb's version contains in-frame clones alone and is incomplete. That table gives V, J and clone size, and the DNA gave D and trimming. The table records fewer than 250,000 clones, about 87% of them present only once. Material for sequencing was PBMCs or T cells enriched from blood (not recorded which). This clonotype originated in a man aged 45-65 years who had been exposed to COVID-19.

CDR3 bases: TGTGCCAGCAGCCAAGCCGGGATCGGGGGCACCGGGGAGCTGTTTTTT. Translated: CASSQAGIGGTGELFF. This chain joins TRBV3-1 (or the pseudogene TRBV3-2) and TRBJ2-2; possibly TRBD2 for D (6 bases). This CDR3 contains 16 residues. In germline, CDR1 is LGHDT, CDR2 YNNKEL (reference sequence). The V and J ends lost 1 base and 4 bases respectively, with 13 bases between them.